This paragraph reports one T cell receptor (beta chain). The antigen remains unidentified. The record originates from a study of neoadjuvant nivolumab and ipilimumab in lung cancer. Repertoires were generated with immunoSEQ multiplex PCR, while TCRdb's copy carries only in-frame clones and drops some. Altogether about 25,000 clones are present, around four fifths being singletons, with the ten largest covering about 9%. Study-level results: Only two of four nivolumab-treated tumors gained richness and clonality by surgery.

Sample: tumor tissue, taken after neoadjuvant nivolumab, alone or with ipilimumab, at or shortly before surgery. The source of this sequence is an adult with non-small cell lung cancer.

Here the CDR3 DNA reads TGTGCCAGCAGCCCCTCCGGGTTCGAGCAGTACTTC. Translated, it gives CASSPSGFEQYF. The chain carries TRBV5-5 and TRBJ2-7, with D unclear. This CDR3 has 12 residues. Germline assignment: CDR1 SGHKS and CDR2 YYEKEE (reference sequence). The germline V and J ends were trimmed by 4 bases and 6 bases, with 11 bases remaining between them.